This record looks at one T cell receptor beta chain sequence and its context. Treatment noted: roughly 20 received Ad26.COV2.S at low or high dose, single or two shots; roughly five received placebo; per-sample allocation not given. Repertoires come from day 63 after the first vaccine or placebo injection. CDR1 and CDR2 (germline): SGHVS, FQNEAQ. Germline trimming cut 4 bases from V and 0 bases from J; bases unmatched to any gene: 5. This CDR3 is 15 amino acids long. Method: immunoSEQ multiplex PCR; TCRdb's copy keeps in-frame clones and lacks some. The table shows about 440,000 clones, with 90% occurring only once. The source of the sample is a study of Ad26.COV2.S vaccination and SARS-CoV-2 variants.

The source of this sequence is a person aged 18-60 years who received the Ad26.COV2.S COVID-19 vaccine or a placebo. This material consisted of peripheral blood, taken in a trial of Ad26.COV2.S vaccine versus placebo. This sequence joins TRBV7-8 and TRBJ2-7; 8 bases are shared with TRBD2. The CDR3 spells CASSWAGGSSYEQYF. CDR3 sequence (DNA): TGTGCCAGCAGCTGGGCGGGGGGTAGCTCCTACGAGCAGTACTTC.